What follows describes a single TCR beta chain. No cognate antigen has been identified for it. The input lacks base qualities; no much larger clone sits a single base away. TCRbeta CDR3 regions were immunosequenced from genomic DNA with the immunoSEQ Assay. Before high-throughput sequencing, the genomic DNA was amplified using bias-controlled multiplex PCR. On the authors' methods: To quantify the absolute abundance of each unique TCRbeta CDR3 region, the sequences were collapsed and filtered. Clonality, defined as 1 minus Pielou's evenness, was calculated using only productive rearrangements. Tumor T-cell fraction was calculated by normalizing TCRbeta template counts to usable DNA, which was estimated from several housekeeping genes. A previously published method was used to identify clones with significantly greater frequencies in on-treatment samples than in baseline samples. The table was pulled from immuneACCESS by TCRdb, which kept in-frame rearrangements only. Such tables lose some clones; where checked, under half of the loss comes from unresolved V genes, and the rest has no known cause. V and J calls and clone size are given by that table; D and trimming were obtained from the DNA. Here the sample has about 37,000 clones; roughly 32% occur a single time. The ten largest clones capture roughly 1.6% of the sample.

This record comes from a study of sequential checkpoint blockade in melanoma (dated by TCRdb to about 2019). Study-wide context: Patients were randomized 1:1 to first-line nivolumab followed by ipilimumab (arm A) or ipilimumab followed by nivolumab (arm B). Both trial sequences were followed by maintenance nivolumab. DNA from more than 75 melanoma tumor samples collected before treatment underwent TCRbeta immunosequencing. Approximately 23 patients had matched tumor biopsies taken before treatment and at week 13, after single-agent nivolumab (arm A) or ipilimumab (arm B). Around 80% of the matched tumor biopsy pairs taken before and after treatment were from the same lesion.

The intended sense of this specimen's treatment or condition label: randomized to nivolumab then ipilimumab (arm A) or the reverse (arm B). None of the patients in the trial had previously been given DNA-damaging chemotherapy. The samples were obtained from melanoma patients enrolled in CheckMate 064, an open-label, randomized phase II trial testing sequential checkpoint blockade. Genomic DNA from formalin-fixed paraffin-embedded (FFPE) tissue samples served as the input for tumor TCR sequencing. Study-wide findings and limitations: Validation of the response-prediction model combining TCR metrics and mutation burden is needed in larger, independent patient cohorts. Among patients in the nivolumab-first arm (arm A), tumor TIL clonality before treatment was associated with response (P = .04). Tumor T-cell fraction and clonality were correlated with PD-L1 staining and CD8+ T-cell counts, but not with mutational load. Achieving clinical benefit was about 30 times more likely for patients whose tumor T-cell fraction and clonality increased by week 13. Within-arm analyses of tumor T-cell fraction were constrained by small sample sizes and reduced statistical power.

This specimen consisted of tumor tissue (inferred from file names), obtained from a patient given nivolumab and ipilimumab in sequence. This TCR was sampled from a human donor with melanoma.

The DNA reads as follows: TGTGCCAGCAGCCAAGATTTGACTAGCGGGTACACAGATACGCAGTATTTT. This sequence encodes CASSQDLTSGYTDTQYF. The rearrangement joined TRBV14 to TRBJ2-3; TRBD2 agrees with 10 junctional bases. CDR1 SGHDN and CDR2 FVKESK are derived from the germline V gene. From V the trimming removes 0 bases and from J it removes 2 bases, while the gene matches leave 5 bases of the junction unaccounted for. Reading from cysteine to phenylalanine, the CDR3 counts 17 amino acids. Only CDR3 DNA remains: 51 bases, in frame from the first base.